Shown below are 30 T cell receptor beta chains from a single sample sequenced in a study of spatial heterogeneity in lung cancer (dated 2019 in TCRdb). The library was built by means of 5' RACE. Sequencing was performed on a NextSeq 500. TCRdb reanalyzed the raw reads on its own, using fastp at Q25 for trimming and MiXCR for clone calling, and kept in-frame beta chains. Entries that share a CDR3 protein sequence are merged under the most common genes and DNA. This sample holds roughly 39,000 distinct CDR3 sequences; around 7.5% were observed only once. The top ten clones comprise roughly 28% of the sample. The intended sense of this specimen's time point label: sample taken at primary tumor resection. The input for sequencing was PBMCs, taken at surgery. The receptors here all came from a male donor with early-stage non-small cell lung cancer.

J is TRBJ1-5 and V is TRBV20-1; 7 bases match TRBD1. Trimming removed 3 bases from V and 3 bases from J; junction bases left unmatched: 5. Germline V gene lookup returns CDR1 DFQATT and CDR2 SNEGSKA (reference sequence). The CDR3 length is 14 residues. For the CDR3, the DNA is TGCAGTGCTAGCGAGGACAGGATCAATCAGCCCCAGCATTTT. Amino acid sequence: CSASEDRINQPQHF.

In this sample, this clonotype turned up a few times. Here the CDR3 DNA reads TGTGCCAGCAGCTCCGTCTCCTACAATGAGCAGTTCTTC. Amino acids: CASSSVSYNEQFF. The chain links TRBV5-6 to TRBJ2-1, with unresolved D. Germline V gene data show CDR1 as SGHDT and CDR2 as YYEEEE. The CDR3 totals 13 residues. Trimming pared 3 bases from V and 0 bases from J, leaving 4 bases between.

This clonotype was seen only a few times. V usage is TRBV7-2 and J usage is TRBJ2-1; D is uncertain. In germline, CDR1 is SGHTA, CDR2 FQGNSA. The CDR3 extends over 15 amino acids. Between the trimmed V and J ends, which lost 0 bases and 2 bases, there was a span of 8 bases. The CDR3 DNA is TGTGCCAGCAGCTTAGCTGTATCAACCTACAATGAGCAGTTCTTC. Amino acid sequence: CASSLAVSTYNEQFF. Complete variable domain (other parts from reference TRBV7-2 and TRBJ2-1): GAGVSQSPSNKVTEKGKDVELRCDPISGHTALYWYRQSLGQGLEFLIYFQGNSAPDKSGLPSDRFSAERTGGSVSTLTIQRTQQEDSAVYLCASSLAVSTYNEQFFGPGTRLTVL.

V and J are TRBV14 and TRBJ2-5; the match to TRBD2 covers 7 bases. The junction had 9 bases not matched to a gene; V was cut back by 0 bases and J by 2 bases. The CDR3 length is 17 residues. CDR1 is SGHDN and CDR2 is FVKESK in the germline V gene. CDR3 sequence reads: CASSQDRDSGLQETQYF. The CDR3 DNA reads TGTGCCAGCAGCCAAGATCGGGATAGCGGGCTACAAGAGACCCAGTACTTC.

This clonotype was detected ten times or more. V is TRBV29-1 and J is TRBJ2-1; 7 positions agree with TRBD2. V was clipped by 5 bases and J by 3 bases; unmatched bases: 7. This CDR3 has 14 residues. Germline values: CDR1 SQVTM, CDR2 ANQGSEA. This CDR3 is CSVSSSGDYNEQFF. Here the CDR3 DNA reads TGCAGCGTTTCTTCCAGCGGGGACTACAATGAGCAGTTCTTC.

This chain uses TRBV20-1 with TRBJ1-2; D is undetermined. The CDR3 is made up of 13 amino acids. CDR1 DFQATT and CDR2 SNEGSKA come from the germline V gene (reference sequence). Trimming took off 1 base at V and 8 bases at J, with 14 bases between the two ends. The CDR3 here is CSARGQDLSGYTF. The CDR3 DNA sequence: TGCAGTGCTAGAGGGCAGGACTTATCCGGCTACACCTTC.

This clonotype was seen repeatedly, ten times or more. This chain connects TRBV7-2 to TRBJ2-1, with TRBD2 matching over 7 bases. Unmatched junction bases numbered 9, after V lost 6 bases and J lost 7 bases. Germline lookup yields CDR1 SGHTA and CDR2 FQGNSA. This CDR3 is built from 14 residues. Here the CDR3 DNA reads TGTGCCAGCAGATGGCGGGAGTATGAGAATGAGCAGTTCTTC. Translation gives CASRWREYENEQFF.

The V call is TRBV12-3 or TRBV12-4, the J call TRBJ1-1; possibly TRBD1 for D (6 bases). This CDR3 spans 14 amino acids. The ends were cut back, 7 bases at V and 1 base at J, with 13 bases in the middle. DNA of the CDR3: TGTGCCAGCACCCCTACAGGGACGAACACTGAAGCTTTCTTT. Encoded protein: CASTPTGTNTEAFF.

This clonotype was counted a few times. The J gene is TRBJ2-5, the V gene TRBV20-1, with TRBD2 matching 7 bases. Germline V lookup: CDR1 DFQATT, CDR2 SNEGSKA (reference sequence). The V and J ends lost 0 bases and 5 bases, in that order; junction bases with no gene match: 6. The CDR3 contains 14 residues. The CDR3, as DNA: TGCAGTGCTAGAGATTCGGGGGGTCGGGAGACCCAGTACTTC. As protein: CSARDSGGRETQYF.

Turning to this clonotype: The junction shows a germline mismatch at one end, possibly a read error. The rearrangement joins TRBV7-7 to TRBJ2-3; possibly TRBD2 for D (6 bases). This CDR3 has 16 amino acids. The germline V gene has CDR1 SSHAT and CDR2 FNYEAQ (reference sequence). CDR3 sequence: CASSLLSGGGTDTQYF. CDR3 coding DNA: TGTGCTAGCAGCTTATTAAGCGGAGGGGGCACAGATACGCAGTATTTT.

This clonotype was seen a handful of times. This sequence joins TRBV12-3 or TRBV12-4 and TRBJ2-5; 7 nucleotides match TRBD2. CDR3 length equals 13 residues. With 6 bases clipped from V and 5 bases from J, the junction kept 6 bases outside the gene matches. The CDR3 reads CASRGAGLETQYF. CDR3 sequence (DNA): TGTGCCAGCAGGGGAGCGGGGTTGGAGACCCAGTACTTC.

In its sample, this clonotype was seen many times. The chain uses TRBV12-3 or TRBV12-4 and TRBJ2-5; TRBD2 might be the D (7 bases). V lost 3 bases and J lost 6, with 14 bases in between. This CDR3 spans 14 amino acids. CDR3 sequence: CASSFSGGAKTQYF. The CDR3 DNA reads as TGTGCCAGCAGTTTCTCGGGGGGCGCAAAGACCCAGTACTTC.

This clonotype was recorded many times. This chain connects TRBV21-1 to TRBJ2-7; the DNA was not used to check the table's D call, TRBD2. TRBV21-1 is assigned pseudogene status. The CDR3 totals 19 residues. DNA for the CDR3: TGTGCCAGCAGCATGTTACTAGCGGGAGGGCCGGGAAGCTCCTACGAGCAGTACGTC. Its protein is CASSMLLAGGPGSSYEQYV.

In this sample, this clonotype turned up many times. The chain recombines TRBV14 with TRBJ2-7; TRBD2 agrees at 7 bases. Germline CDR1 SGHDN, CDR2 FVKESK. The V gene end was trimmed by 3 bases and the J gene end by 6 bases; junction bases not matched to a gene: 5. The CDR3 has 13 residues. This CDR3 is CASSQSRTSEQYV. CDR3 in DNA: TGTGCCAGCAGCCAGAGCAGGACTAGCGAGCAGTACGTC.

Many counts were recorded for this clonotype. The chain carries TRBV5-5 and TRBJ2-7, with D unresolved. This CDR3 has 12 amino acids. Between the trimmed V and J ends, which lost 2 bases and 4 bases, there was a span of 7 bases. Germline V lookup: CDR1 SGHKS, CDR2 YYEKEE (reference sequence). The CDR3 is CASSLTFYEQYF. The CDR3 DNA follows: TGTGCCAGCAGCTTAACCTTTTACGAGCAGTACTTC.

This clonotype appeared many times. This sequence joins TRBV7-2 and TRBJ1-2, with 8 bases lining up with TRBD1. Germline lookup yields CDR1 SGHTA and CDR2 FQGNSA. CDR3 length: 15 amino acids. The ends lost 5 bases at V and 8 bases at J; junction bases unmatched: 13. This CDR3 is CASSPRRPGTGGYTF. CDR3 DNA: TGTGCCAGCAGCCCCCGAAGACCCGGGACAGGCGGCTACACCTTC. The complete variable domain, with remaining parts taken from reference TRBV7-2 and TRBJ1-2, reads GAGVSQSPSNKVTEKGKDVELRCDPISGHTALYWYRQSLGQGLEFLIYFQGNSAPDKSGLPSDRFSAERTGGSVSTLTIQRTQQEDSAVYLCASSPRRPGTGGYTFGSGTRLTVV.

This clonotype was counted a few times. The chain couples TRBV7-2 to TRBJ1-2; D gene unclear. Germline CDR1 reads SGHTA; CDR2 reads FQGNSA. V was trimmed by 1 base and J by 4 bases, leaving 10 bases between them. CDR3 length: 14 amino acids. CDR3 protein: CASSLVGELYGYTF. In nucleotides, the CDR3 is TGTGCCAGCAGCTTAGTCGGGGAACTCTATGGCTACACCTTC.

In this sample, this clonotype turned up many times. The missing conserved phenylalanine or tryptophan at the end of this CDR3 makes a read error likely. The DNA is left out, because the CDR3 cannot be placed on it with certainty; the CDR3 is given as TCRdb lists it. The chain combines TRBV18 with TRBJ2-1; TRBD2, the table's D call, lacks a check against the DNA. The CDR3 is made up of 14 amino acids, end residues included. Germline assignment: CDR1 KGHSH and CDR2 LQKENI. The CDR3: CASSPPGKATPLKV.

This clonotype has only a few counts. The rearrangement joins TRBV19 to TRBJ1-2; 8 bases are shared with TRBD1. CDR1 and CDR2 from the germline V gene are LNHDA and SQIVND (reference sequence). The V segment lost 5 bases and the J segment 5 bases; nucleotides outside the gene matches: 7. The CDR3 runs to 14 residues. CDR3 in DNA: TGTGCCAGTAGTGTAGGACAGGGCATGTATGGCTACACCTTC. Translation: CASSVGQGMYGYTF.

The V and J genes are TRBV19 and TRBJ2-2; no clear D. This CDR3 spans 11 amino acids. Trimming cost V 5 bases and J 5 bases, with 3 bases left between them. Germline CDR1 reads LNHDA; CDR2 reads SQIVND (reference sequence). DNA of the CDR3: TGTGCCAGTAGTGTAACCGGGGAGCTGTTTTTT. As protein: CASSVTGELFF.

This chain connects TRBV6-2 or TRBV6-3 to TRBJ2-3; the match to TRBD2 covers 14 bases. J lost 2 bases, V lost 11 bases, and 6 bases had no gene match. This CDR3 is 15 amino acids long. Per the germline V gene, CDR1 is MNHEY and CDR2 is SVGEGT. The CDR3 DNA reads TGTGCCGGTTCGGGACTAGCGGGAGACACAGATACGCAGTATTTT. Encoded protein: CAGSGLAGDTDTQYF.

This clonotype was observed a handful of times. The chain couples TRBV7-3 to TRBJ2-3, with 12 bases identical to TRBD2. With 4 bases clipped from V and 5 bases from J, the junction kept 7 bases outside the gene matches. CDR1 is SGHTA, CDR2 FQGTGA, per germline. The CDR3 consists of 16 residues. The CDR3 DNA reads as TGTGCCAGCAGCTCGAAACTAGCGGGAGGCATAGATACGCAGTATTTT. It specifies CASSSKLAGGIDTQYF.

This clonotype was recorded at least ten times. The CDR3 region has the DNA TGTGCCACCAGGGGACTAGCGGGAGTGTTGTTCTTC. Translating it yields CATRGLAGVLFF. The chain recombines TRBV24-1 with TRBJ2-1; TRBD2 aligns across 14 bases. CDR1 KGHDR and CDR2 SFDVKD come from the germline V gene. The CDR3 sequence is 12 residues long. With V trimmed by 7 bases and J by 15 bases, 4 bases remained unmatched.

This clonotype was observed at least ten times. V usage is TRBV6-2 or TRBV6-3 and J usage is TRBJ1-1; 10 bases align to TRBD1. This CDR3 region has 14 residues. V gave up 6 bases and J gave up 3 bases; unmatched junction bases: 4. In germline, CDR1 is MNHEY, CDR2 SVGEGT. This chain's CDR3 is CASRRGQGYTEAFF. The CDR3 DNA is TGTGCCAGCAGACGGGGACAGGGGTACACTGAAGCTTTCTTT.

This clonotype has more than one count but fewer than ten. CDR3 sequence reads: CSVHRGGNYGYTF. DNA of the CDR3: TGCAGCGTCCACAGGGGAGGGAACTATGGCTACACCTTC. The chain joins TRBV29-1 to TRBJ1-2; TRBD1 matches at 7 bases. With 6 bases clipped from V and 2 bases from J, the junction kept 6 bases outside the gene matches. The CDR3 has 13 amino acids. Germline loops: CDR1 SQVTM, CDR2 ANQGSEA.

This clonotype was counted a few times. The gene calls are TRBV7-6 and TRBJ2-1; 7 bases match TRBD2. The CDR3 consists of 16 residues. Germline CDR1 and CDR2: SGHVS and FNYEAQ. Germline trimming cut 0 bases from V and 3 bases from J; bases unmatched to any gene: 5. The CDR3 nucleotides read TGTGCCAGCAGCTTAGCGAGCGGGGCAATCTACAATGAGCAGTTCTTC. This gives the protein CASSLASGAIYNEQFF.

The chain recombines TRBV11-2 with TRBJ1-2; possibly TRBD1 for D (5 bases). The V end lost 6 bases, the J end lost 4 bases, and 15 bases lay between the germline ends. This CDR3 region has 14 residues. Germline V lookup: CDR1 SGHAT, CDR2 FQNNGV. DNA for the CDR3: TGTGCCAGCAGTCCGATAGGACACGTCTATGGCTACACCTTC. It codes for CASSPIGHVYGYTF.

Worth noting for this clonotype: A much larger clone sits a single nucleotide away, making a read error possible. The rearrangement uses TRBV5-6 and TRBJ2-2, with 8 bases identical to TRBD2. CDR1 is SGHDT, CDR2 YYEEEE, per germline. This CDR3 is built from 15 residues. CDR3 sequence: CASSPSGFNTGGLFF. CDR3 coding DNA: TGTGCCAGCAGTCCTAGCGGGTTCAACACCGGGGGGCTGTTTTTT.

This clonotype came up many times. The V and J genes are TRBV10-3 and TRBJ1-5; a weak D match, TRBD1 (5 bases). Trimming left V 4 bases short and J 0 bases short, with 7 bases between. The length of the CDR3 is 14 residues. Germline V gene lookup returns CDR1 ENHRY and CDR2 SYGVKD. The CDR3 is CAISGGNSNQPQHF. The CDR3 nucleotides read TGTGCCATCAGTGGGGGGAATAGCAATCAGCCCCAGCATTTT.

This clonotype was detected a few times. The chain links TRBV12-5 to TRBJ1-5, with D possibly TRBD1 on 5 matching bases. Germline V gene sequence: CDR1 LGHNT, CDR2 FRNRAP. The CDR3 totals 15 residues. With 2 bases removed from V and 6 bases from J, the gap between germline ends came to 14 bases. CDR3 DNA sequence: TGTGCTAGTGGTTTGCCGGCGGGGGGTATTCAGCCCCAGCATTTT. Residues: CASGLPAGGIQPQHF.